The clone carrying this TCR beta chain was recorded a few times. Antigen: not known. Germline CDR1 is SGHAT and CDR2 is FQDESV (reference sequence). The CDR3 length is 13 residues. Unmatched junction bases numbered 3, after V lost 5 bases and J lost 5 bases. The data were obtained in a study of T-cell reconstitution after alpha-beta-depleted transplantation in children. A TCRbeta library incorporating unique molecular identifiers was prepared. TCRdb independently ran MiXCR on the PCR reads; one entry per CDR3 protein. Counted here are approximately 630,000 distinct CDR3 sequences, roughly 13% occurring once; the ten biggest clones make up 0.75% to 0.85%. General study points: The study traced high day-60 TCRbeta diversity in some patients to surviving recipient T cells and thymic progenitors. At around two months after transplant, the alpha-beta T cells were reportedly derived from several hundred expanded clones that came from non-depleted graft cells. At one year after transplant, newly produced T cells mostly accounted for T-cell counts and diversity.

The TCR sequence derives from a girl aged 2 to 9 with congenital amegakaryocytic thrombocytopenia, due to receive a stem cell transplant. The gene calls are TRBV11-1 and TRBJ2-1; the match to TRBD2 covers 7 bases. The starting material was PBMCs, obtained before TCRalphabeta/CD19-depleted stem cell transplant. CDR3 bases: TGTGCCAGCAGCCGGGACTATGACAATGAGCAGTTCTTC. Translated: CASSRDYDNEQFF. Full variable domain (remainder filled in from reference TRBV11-1 and TRBJ2-1): EAEVAQSPRYKITEKSQAVAFWCDPISGHATLYWYRQILGQGPELLVQFQDESVVDDSQLPKDRFSAERLKGVDSTLKIQPAELGDSAMYLCASSRDYDNEQFFGPGTRLTVL.